This is a list of T cell receptor beta chains from one sample in a study of memory CD4+ T cells and cytomegalovirus serostatus. Only in-frame clones appear in the TCRdb table, and some are missing; sequencing was by immunoSEQ multiplex PCR. The sample has some 95,000 clones, under 90% seen once; the top ten hold approximately 4%. Sequencing was performed on memory CD4+ T cells from blood. All receptors derive from an adult in good health and CMV-seropositive. CDR3s include the opening cysteine and the closing phenylalanine or tryptophan. The D gene is left open where the match is weak. Clone size is given for some rows only: seen once, a few or many times, or a class if the clone is expanded.

CDR3aa,CDR3nt,v_gene,j_gene,d_gene,abundance
CASFHWNTGELFF,TGTGCCAGCTTCCACTGGAACACCGGGGAGCTGTTTTTT,TRBV18,TRBJ2-2,-,few
CAWSVAGTSGAYEQYF,TGTGCCTGGAGTGTAGCGGGAACTAGCGGCGCCTACGAGCAGTACTTC,TRBV30,TRBJ2-7,TRBD2,few
CASSIGQGAEAFF,TGTGCCAGTAGTATCGGGCAGGGCGCTGAAGCTTTCTTT,TRBV19,TRBJ1-1,-,-
CASSERTSGQSSYEQYF,TGTGCCAGCAGTGAACGAACTAGCGGACAAAGCTCCTACGAGCAGTACTTC,TRBV6-1,TRBJ2-7,TRBD2,-
CASSVGGIGTGVRTDTQYF,TGTGCCAGCAGCGTCGGAGGTATCGGGACAGGGGTTCGGACAGATACGCAGTATTTT,TRBV9,TRBJ2-3,TRBD1,-
CASSVGPSDTQYF,TGTGCCAGCAGCGTAGGCCCCTCCGATACGCAGTATTTT,TRBV9,TRBJ2-3,-,-
CATSREGRLATYNEQFF,TGTGCCACCAGCAGAGAAGGCCGACTAGCAACCTACAATGAGCAGTTCTTC,TRBV15,TRBJ2-1,TRBD2,-
CASSVGTSGVF,TGTGCCAGCAGTGTTGGGACTAGCGGGGTTTTT,TRBV2,TRBJ2-3,TRBD2,-
CASSQWALGTNYGYTF,TGTGCCAGCAGCCAATGGGCCCTAGGCACTAACTATGGCTACACCTTC,TRBV14,TRBJ1-2,-,-
CASSTSWGANTGELFF,TGTGCCAGCAGTACATCATGGGGCGCGAACACCGGGGAGCTGTTTTTT,TRBV11-2,TRBJ2-2,-,-
CASSRTGRNTEAFF,TGTGCCAGCAGTAGGACAGGGAGAAACACTGAAGCTTTCTTT,TRBV28,TRBJ1-1,TRBD1,-
CASSHPRNGNTIYF,TGCGCCAGCAGCCACCCAAGGAACGGAAACACCATATATTTT,TRBV4-1,TRBJ1-3,-,-
CASSLRDSNNSPLHF,TGCGCCAGCAGCCTACGGGACAGTAACAATTCACCCCTCCACTTT,TRBV4-3,TRBJ1-6,TRBD1,-
CASSPRDLNEKLFF,TGTGCCAGCAGCCCCCGGGACCTTAATGAAAAACTGTTTTTT,TRBV7-8,TRBJ1-4,-,-
CASRDRLTYEQYF,TGTGCCAGCCGGGACAGGCTTACCTACGAGCAGTACTTC,TRBV10-3,TRBJ2-7,TRBD1,few
CASSYTSGRAGEQFF,TGTGCCAGCAGTTACACCAGCGGGAGGGCCGGTGAGCAGTTCTTC,TRBV6-5,TRBJ2-1,TRBD2,-
CASSFSGAAFF,TGTGCCAGCAGCTTTTCGGGGGCGGCTTTCTTT,TRBV5-6,TRBJ1-1,-,-
CASSGTDSYEQYF,TGTGCCAGCTCCGGGACAGACTCCTACGAGCAGTACTTC,TRBV5-6,TRBJ2-7,TRBD1,-
CASRGLAGGGTKNIQYF,TGTGCCAGCAGAGGACTAGCGGGAGGTGGGACCAAAAACATTCAGTACTTC,TRBV28,TRBJ2-4,TRBD2,-
CASSPGVGQGGQPQHF,TGCGCCAGCAGCCCTGGAGTAGGGCAGGGCGGTCAGCCCCAGCATTTT,TRBV5-1,TRBJ1-5,-,-